This T cell receptor (beta chain) appears in the sequencing data of a study of T cells in Graves' hyperthyroidism and ophthalmopathy. Study overall: Peripheral blood collection took place at initial diagnosis, before any treatment.

In germline, CDR1 is SGHAT, CDR2 FQNNGV. This CDR3 contains 14 residues. This clonotype was detected a few times. Its target is not known. This may stem from a read error, because a much larger clone lies one nucleotide away. Uncontrolled infections, other autoimmune diseases, pregnancy or lactation led to exclusion of patients. Study outcomes and limitations: The blood repertoire included most of the expanded thyroid clonotypes above 0.001.

RNA transcripts served as the template for amplifying TCR beta CDR3 regions. TCR CDR3 regions were first amplified by RT-PCR with HTBI primers. Each CDR3 protein is one row after TCRdb ran MiXCR on the multiplex PCR reads. The table includes some 440,000 distinct CDR3 sequences, 15% to 19% detected once. V gene TRBV11-2 combines with J gene TRBJ2-1; possibly TRBD1 for D (7 bases). The TCR originated in a woman aged 18-29 years with Graves' hyperthyroidism. Sequences were obtained from blood. This chain's CDR3 is CASSSAGGFNGQFF. The CDR3, as DNA: TGTGCCAGCAGCTCGGCAGGGGGGTTCAATGGGCAGTTCTTC.